Presented here are 8 T cell receptor beta chains from one specimen sequenced in a study of blood T cell repertoires in COVID-19. Produced via immunoSEQ multiplex PCR; TCRdb's table is partial and in-frame only. The sample contains about 350,000 clones, roughly nine tenths of which appear only once. The sample comprised peripheral blood. The receptors here all came from a woman aged 55-70 years with COVID-19, enrolled during active disease.

This chain joins TRBV28 and TRBJ1-5; no clear D gene. This CDR3 is built from 12 residues. Germline CDR1 MDHEN, CDR2 SYDVKM. Trimming shortened V by 6 bases and J by 3 bases, and 6 bases separated the two germline ends. CDR3 region: CASRQSNQPQHF. CDR3 nucleotide sequence: TGTGCCAGCAGACAGTCCAATCAGCCCCAGCATTTT.

J is TRBJ1-1 and V is TRBV2, with D unclear. V was shortened by 6 bases and J by 1 base, with 9 bases between the two germline ends. Germline lookup yields CDR1 SNHLY and CDR2 FYNNEI. The length of the CDR3 is 13 residues. The CDR3 is CASRRDANTEAFF. The CDR3 nucleotides read TGTGCCAGCAGACGGGATGCGAACACTGAAGCTTTCTTT.

The chain recombines TRBV4-2 with TRBJ1-3, with no clear D. The V gene's germline CDR1 is LGHNA and CDR2 YNFKEQ. V lost 2 bases and J 1 base, leaving 12 bases between the germline ends. The length of the CDR3 is 16 residues. The CDR3 DNA reads TGTGCCAGCAGCCAACAACTCCCGGGGTCTGGAAACACCATATATTTT. This gives the protein CASSQQLPGSGNTIYF.

This clone has only one observation. The chain recombines TRBV12-3 or TRBV12-4 with TRBJ1-1; TRBD1 matches 7 bases. This CDR3 is 12 amino acids long. The J segment lost 11 bases and the V segment lost 3 bases, leaving 6 bases of the junction unmatched. The CDR3 loop reads CASSLRGRRAFF. The CDR3, as DNA: TGTGCCAGCAGTTTGAGGGGGCGCAGGGCTTTCTTT.

The CDR3 DNA reads as TGCGCCAGCAGCTTGGATGGACAGAAGAATTCACCCCTCCACTTT. This translates into CASSLDGQKNSPLHF. The chain is built from TRBV5-1 and TRBJ1-6; D is possibly TRBD1 (6 bases). CDR1 is SGHRS, CDR2 YFSETQ, per germline. CDR3 length: 15 amino acids. Trimming pared 0 bases from V and 7 bases from J, leaving 11 bases between.

The CDR3 here is CASSLVTGGLEYGYTF. In DNA, the CDR3 is TGTGCCAGCAGCTTAGTGACAGGGGGCCTGGAATATGGCTACACCTTC. The chain carries TRBV7-3 and TRBJ1-2, with 10 bases lining up with TRBD1. V shed 2 bases and J 5 bases; nucleotides not matched to a gene: 8. In germline, CDR1 is SGHTA, CDR2 FQGTGA. There are 16 residues in the CDR3.

V is TRBV4-1 and J is TRBJ1-1; D might be TRBD1 (5 bases). Germline V lookup: CDR1 MGHRA, CDR2 YSYEKL. CDR3 length: 15 residues. Trimming took off 2 bases at V and 0 bases at J, with 10 bases between the two ends. The CDR3 nucleotides are TGCGCCAGCAGCCAAACCGACAGAATGAACACTGAAGCTTTCTTT. Its translation is CASSQTDRMNTEAFF.

The CDR3 sequence: CASRTGYPGATEAFF. The DNA for the CDR3 is TGTGCCAGCAGGACGGGATACCCAGGAGCCACTGAAGCTTTCTTT. The rearrangement uses TRBV6-5 and TRBJ1-1; D gene ambiguous. Trimming took off 6 bases at V and 4 bases at J, with 18 bases between the two ends. The CDR3 has 15 residues. In germline, CDR1 is MNHEY, CDR2 SVGAGI.